This T cell receptor (beta chain) is from a study of blood T cell repertoires in COVID-19 (dated by TCRdb to the early 2020s). About the investigation overall: Samples from collaborators originated in the United States, Italy and Spain and spanned both the acute and convalescent phases of COVID-19. The prospective study material was composed of cDNA or gDNA derived from T cells, B-cell-depleted T cells, or PBMCs. Deeply sampled blood TCRbeta repertoires from subjects exposed to, actively infected with, or recovered from COVID-19 were included in the dataset. The repertoires were made available in a free public database intended to serve as a resource for research on the immune response to SARS-CoV-2. Samples were obtained from the ongoing ImmuneRACE study (first 160 participants) and from approximately 1,200 subjects provided by 6 global collaborators. Sample metadata almost always included a de-identified subject ID, COVID-19 status, age in years and sex. Where available, HLA class I and class II types were obtained from metadata supplied by the sample provider rather than from assay-based typing. Study-wide conclusions, independent of this receptor: The quantity of clinical and demographic metadata differed by source and by participant and was supplied without curation.

The immunoSEQ Assay, a bias-controlled multiplex PCR, was used to amplify TCRbeta CDR3 regions from genomic DNA. In the original analysis: Within the assay, amplification of reference gene primers was used to estimate how many nucleated cells each sample contained. To quantify the absolute abundance of each unique TCRbeta CDR3 rearrangement, sequence reads were collapsed and filtered. Productive Simpson clonality was computed per sample as the square root of Simpson's diversity index over productive rearrangements. Drawn from immuneACCESS, this table holds only the in-frame rearrangements with V and J called that TCRdb kept. Clones are partly lost; checked studies trace under half to an unresolved V gene and leave the rest unexplained. D and trimming were read from the DNA, whereas the V and J calls and clone size are those reported in that table. Counted in this sample were 180,000 or so clones; about four fifths of them appeared once. The ten largest clones take up roughly 11% of the sample.

V was cut back by 2 bases and J by 1 base, leaving a gap of 9 bases between them. The CDR3 measures 13 amino acids from cysteine to phenylalanine. Just CDR3 DNA is preserved here, 39 bases in frame from base 1. CDR1 and CDR2 are drawn from the germline V gene: SQVTM, ANQGSEA. Comment on this clone: Which antigen it targets is not known. Base qualities were left out, and no much larger clone turns up one base away.

One collaborating source in Seattle enrolled patients while the patients were actively infected and followed the patients over time throughout the course of disease. Collaborating institutions collected whole blood in K2EDTA tubes following their own protocols. For TCRbeta analysis, collaborator samples were shipped as frozen whole blood, as isolated PBMCs, or as DNA extracted from either sample type. The TCR was taken from a woman aged 40 to 50 with COVID-19, enrolled during active disease. Recombination connected TRBV29-1 to TRBJ2-7; confidence is insufficient to name the D gene. The sample consisted of peripheral blood. The sequenced DNA is TGCAGCGTTGAATTTGGCAGTTCCTACGAGCAGTACTTC. The resulting protein is CSVEFGSSYEQYF.